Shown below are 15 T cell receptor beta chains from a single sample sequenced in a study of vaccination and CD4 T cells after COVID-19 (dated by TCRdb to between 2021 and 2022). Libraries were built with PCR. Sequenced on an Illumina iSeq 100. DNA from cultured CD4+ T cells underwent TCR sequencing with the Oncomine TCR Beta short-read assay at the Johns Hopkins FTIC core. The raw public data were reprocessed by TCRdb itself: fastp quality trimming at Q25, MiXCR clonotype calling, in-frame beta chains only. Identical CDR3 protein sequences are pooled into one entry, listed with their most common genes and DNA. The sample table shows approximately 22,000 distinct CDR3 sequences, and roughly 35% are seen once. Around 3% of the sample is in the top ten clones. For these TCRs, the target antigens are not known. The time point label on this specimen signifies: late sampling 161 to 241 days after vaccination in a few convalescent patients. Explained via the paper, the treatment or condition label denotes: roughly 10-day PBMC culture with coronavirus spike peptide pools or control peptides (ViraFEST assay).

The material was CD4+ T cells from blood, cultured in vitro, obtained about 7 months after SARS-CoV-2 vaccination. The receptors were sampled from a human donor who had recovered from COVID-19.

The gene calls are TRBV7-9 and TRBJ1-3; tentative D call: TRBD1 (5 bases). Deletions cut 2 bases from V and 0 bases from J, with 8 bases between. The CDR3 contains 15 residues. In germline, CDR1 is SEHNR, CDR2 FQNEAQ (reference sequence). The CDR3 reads CASSLMQGSGNTIYF. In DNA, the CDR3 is TGTGCCAGCAGCTTAATGCAGGGCTCTGGAAACACCATATATTTT. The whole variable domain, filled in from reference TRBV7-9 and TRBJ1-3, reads DTGVSQNPRHKITKRGQNVTFRCDPISEHNRLYWYRQTLGQGPEFLTYFQNEAQLEKSRLLSDRFSAERPKGSFSTLEIQRTEQGDSAMYLCASSLMQGSGNTIYFGEGSWLTVV.

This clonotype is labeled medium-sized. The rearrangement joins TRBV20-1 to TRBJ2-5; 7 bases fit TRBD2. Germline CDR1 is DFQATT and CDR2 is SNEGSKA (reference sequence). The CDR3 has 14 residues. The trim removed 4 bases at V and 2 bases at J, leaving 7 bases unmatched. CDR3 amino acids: CSATGTITQETQYF. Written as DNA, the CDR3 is TGCAGTGCTACCGGGACTATCACACAAGAGACCCAGTACTTC.

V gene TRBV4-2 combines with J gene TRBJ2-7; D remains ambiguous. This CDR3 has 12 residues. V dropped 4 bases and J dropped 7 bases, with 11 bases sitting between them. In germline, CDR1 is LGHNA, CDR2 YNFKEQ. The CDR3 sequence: CASSRNLGEQYF. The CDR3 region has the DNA TGTGCCAGCAGCCGCAATCTGGGGGAGCAGTACTTC.

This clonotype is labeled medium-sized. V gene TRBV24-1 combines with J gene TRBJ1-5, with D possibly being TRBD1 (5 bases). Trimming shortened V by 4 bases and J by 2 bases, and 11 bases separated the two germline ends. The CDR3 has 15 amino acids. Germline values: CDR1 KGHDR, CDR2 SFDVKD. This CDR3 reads CATSDQGGGNQPQHF. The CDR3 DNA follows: TGTGCCACCAGTGACCAGGGTGGGGGCAATCAGCCCCAGCATTTT.

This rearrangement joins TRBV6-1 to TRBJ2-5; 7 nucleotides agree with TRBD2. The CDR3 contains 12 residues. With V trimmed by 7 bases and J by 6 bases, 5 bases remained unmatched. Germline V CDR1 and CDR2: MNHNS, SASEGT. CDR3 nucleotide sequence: TGTGCCAGCAAAGGGGAGGGGAAGACCCAGTACTTC. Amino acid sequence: CASKGEGKTQYF.

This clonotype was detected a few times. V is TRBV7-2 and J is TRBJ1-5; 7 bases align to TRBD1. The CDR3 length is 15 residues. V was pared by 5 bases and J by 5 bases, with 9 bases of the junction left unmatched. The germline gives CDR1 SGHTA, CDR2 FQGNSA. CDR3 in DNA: TGTGCCAGCAGCCTCGACAGGGACGCGCATCAGCCCCAGCATTTT. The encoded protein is CASSLDRDAHQPQHF. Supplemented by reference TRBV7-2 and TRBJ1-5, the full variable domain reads GAGVSQSPSNKVTEKGKDVELRCDPISGHTALYWYRQSLGQGLEFLIYFQGNSAPDKSGLPSDRFSAERTGGSVSTLTIQRTQQEDSAVYLCASSLDRDAHQPQHFGDGTRLSIL.

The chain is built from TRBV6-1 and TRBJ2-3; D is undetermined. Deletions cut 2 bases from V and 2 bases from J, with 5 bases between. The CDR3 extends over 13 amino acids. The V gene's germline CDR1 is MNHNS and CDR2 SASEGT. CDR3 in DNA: TGTGCCAGCAGTGAATCGTACACAGATACGCAGTATTTT. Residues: CASSESYTDTQYF.

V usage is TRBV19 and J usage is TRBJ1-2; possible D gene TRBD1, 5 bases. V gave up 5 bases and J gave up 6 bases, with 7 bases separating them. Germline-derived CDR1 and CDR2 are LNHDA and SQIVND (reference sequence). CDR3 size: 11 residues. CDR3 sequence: CASSGGDGYTF. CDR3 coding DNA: TGTGCCAGTAGTGGGGGGGATGGCTACACCTTC.

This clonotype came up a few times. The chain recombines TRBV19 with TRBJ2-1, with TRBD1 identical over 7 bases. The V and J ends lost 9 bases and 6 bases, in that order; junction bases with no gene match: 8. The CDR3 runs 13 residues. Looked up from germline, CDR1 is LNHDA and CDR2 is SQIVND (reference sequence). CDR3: CASRDRQINEQFF. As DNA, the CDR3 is TGTGCCAGCCGGGACAGACAGATCAATGAGCAGTTCTTC.

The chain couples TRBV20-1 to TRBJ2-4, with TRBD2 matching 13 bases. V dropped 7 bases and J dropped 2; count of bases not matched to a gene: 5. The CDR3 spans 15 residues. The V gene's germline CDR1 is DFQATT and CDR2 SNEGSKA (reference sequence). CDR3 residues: CSVVTSGRPKNIQYF. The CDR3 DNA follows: TGCAGTGTTGTGACTAGCGGGAGGCCCAAAAACATTCAGTACTTC.

The DNA of the CDR3 is TGTGCCAGCAGTTCCACCCCTCGGGACAGCCAGTACTTC. The encoded protein is CASSSTPRDSQYF. The V gene is TRBV12-3 or TRBV12-4, the J gene TRBJ2-5; 7 nucleotides align to TRBD1. The CDR3 length is 13 residues. V trimming: 4 bases; J trimming: 10 bases; junction bases outside the gene matches: 9.

The CDR3 coding sequence is TGTGCCAGCACCTCCCCCCGCAGGGGACATGGCTACACCTTC. Protein: CASTSPRRGHGYTF. The gene calls are TRBV28 and TRBJ1-2, with D possibly matching TRBD1 (6 bases). The germline V gene has CDR1 MDHEN and CDR2 SYDVKM. V shed 7 bases and J shed 6 bases, with 18 bases lying between them. CDR3 length: 14 amino acids.

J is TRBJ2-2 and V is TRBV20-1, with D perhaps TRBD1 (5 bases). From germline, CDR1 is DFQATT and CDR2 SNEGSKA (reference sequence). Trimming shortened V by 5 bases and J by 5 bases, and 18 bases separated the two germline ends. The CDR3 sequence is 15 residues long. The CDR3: CSAPSVGQRTGELFF. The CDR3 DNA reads TGCAGTGCTCCGTCGGTAGGACAAAGAACCGGGGAGCTGTTTTTT.

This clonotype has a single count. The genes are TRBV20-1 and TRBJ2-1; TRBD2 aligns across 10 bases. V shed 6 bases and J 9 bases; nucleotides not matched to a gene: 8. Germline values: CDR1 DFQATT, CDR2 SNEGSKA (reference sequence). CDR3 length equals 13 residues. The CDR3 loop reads CSAKNSGRSEQFF. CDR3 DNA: TGCAGTGCAAAGAATAGCGGGAGGAGTGAGCAGTTCTTC.

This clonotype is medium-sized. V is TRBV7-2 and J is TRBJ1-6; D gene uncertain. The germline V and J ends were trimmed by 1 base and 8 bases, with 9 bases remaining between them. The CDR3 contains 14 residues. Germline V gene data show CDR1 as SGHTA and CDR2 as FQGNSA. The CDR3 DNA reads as TGTGCCAGCAGCTTAGTTGGCGGTCATTCACCCCTCCACTTT. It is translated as CASSLVGGHSPLHF. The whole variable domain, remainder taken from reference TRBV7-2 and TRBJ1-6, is GAGVSQSPSNKVTEKGKDVELRCDPISGHTALYWYRQSLGQGLEFLIYFQGNSAPDKSGLPSDRFSAERTGGSVSTLTIQRTQQEDSAVYLCASSLVGGHSPLHFGNGTRLTVT.